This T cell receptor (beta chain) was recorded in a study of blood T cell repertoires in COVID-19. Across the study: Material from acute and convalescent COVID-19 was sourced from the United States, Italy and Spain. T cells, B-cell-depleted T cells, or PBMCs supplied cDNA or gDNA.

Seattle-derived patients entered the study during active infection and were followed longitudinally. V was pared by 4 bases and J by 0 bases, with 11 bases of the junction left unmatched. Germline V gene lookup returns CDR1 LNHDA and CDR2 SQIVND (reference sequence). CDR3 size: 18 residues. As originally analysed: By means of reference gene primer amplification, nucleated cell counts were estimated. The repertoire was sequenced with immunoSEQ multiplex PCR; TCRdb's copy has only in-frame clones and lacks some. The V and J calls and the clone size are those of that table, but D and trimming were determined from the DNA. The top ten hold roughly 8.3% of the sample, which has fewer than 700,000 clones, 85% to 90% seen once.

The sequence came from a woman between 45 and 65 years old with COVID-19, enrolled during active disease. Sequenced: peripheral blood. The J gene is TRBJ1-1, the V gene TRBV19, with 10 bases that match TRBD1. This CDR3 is CASSTDPGQGIMNTEAFF. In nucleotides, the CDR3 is TGTGCCAGTAGTACCGACCCGGGACAGGGGATAATGAACACTGAAGCTTTCTTT.